The 8 T cell receptor beta chains below all came from one sample that was sequenced in a study of low-dose radiotherapy and immunotherapy resistance in tumors. TRAV- and TRBV-specific primers primed first-strand cDNA, covering alpha and beta chains. It was with a constant-region primer and a V-primer adapter that TCRs were amplified over roughly 20 PCR cycles. MiXCR was run by TCRdb on the reads, yielding one entry per CDR3 protein. The table includes over 65,000 distinct CDR3 sequences, 15% to 20% detected once. Time point described: before trial treatment. The sample consisted of PBMCs, taken before treatment. The receptors come from a male donor with prostate cancer.

The sample holds many counts of this clonotype. The chain carries TRBV20-1 and TRBJ2-7; TRBD1 matches at 9 bases. Looked up from germline, CDR1 is DFQATT and CDR2 is SNEGSKA (reference sequence). This CDR3 is built from 15 residues. Unmatched junction bases numbered 10, after V lost 4 bases and J lost 3 bases. This CDR3 reads CSATLSDRGFYEQYF. Written as DNA, the CDR3 is TGCAGTGCTACTCTTTCGGACAGGGGTTTCTACGAGCAGTACTTC.

This clonotype showed up many times. The rearrangement links TRBV11-2 to TRBJ2-7, with 8 bases matching TRBD1. The ends lost 3 bases at V and 3 bases at J; junction bases unmatched: 1. The CDR3 covers 13 residues. Per the germline V gene, CDR1 is SGHAT and CDR2 is FQNNGV. The CDR3 DNA sequence: TGTGCCAGCAGCTTTGGACAGGGCTACGAGCAGTACTTC. It specifies CASSFGQGYEQYF.

This clonotype was seen only once. One base separates it from a far larger clone, so it is likely a read error. The chain combines TRBV7-9 with TRBJ2-7; no clear D. CDR3 length: 11 residues. Germline V gene sequence: CDR1 SEHNR, CDR2 FQNEAQ (reference sequence). V dropped 8 bases and J dropped 4 bases, with 9 bases sitting between them. This chain's CDR3 is CASLIAYEQYF. As DNA, the CDR3 is TGTGCCAGCCTTATTGCGTACGAGCAGTACTTC.

This clonotype has at least ten counts. This chain joins TRBV3-1 and TRBJ2-1; a weak D match, TRBD2 (7 bases). Germline V gives CDR1 LGHDT, CDR2 YNNKEL (reference sequence). This CDR3 contains 16 residues. V was cut by 0 bases and J by 7 bases, with 16 bases left in between. In DNA, the CDR3 is TGTGCCAGCAGCCAAGAGGGGGGGCGCATTTTTAATGAGCAGTTCTTC. This encodes CASSQEGGRIFNEQFF.

This clonotype was detected many times. The V call is TRBV19, the J call TRBJ1-2, with no clear D. Trimming took off 6 bases at V and 2 bases at J, with 7 bases between the two ends. CDR1 and CDR2 from the germline V gene are LNHDA and SQIVND (reference sequence). CDR3 length: 12 residues. The CDR3 region has the DNA TGTGCCAGTAGCGGAGTAAACTATGGCTACACCTTC. It codes for CASSGVNYGYTF.

There are many counts of this clonotype. This chain uses TRBV5-1 with TRBJ1-1, with D uncertain. There are 15 residues in the CDR3. V dropped 3 bases and J dropped 1 base, with 13 bases sitting between them. Germline V gives CDR1 SGHRS, CDR2 YFSETQ. CDR3 in DNA: TGCGCCAGCAGCTACGACATAGGGCAGAACACTGAAGCTTTCTTT. Translation gives CASSYDIGQNTEAFF.

This clonotype was seen ten or more times. This chain joins TRBV7-9 and TRBJ2-1; D is unresolved. The V end was cut by 4 bases, the J end by 5 bases, with 6 bases between. Germline V gene sequence: CDR1 SEHNR, CDR2 FQNEAQ (reference sequence). The CDR3 contains 12 residues. Here the CDR3 reads CASSSRNNEQFF. The CDR3 DNA reads as TGTGCCAGCAGCTCACGCAACAATGAGCAGTTCTTC.

This clonotype was detected ten times or more. V usage is TRBV9 and J usage is TRBJ1-2; the D is unclear. V shed 1 base and J shed 2 bases, with 6 bases lying between them. This CDR3 is built from 13 residues. Germline assignment: CDR1 SGDLS and CDR2 YYNGEE. The CDR3 region has the DNA TGTGCCAGCAGCGTAACCACGAACTATGGCTACACCTTC. This encodes CASSVTTNYGYTF.